This record concerns one T cell receptor (beta chain) sequence. The antigen is not known. The PCR employed 60 Vbeta primers together with 13 Jbeta primers. Clones were sequenced by immunoSEQ multiplex PCR, and TCRdb holds only the in-frame ones, with some missing. The data contain some 190,000 clones, around 80% of them singletons. The data belong to a study of cytomegalovirus exposure and HLA in healthy donors. Study-level background: A previous analysis identified 95 million to 140 million unique TCR beta sequences derived from around 180 million T cells.

Study results and caveats: Rates of TCR association differed by HLA locus in a later analysis, with DRB1 highest and HLA-C lowest. The Asian-associated ancestry cluster reportedly had fewer N-insertions than the 666-donor mean in a later analysis.

The TCR was taken from a girl aged 10-17 years in good health and CMV-seropositive. The sequencing input was PBMCs.

The CDR3: CASPITGVGGELFF. As DNA, the CDR3 is TGTGCCAGCCCTATTACAGGGGTTGGCGGGGAGCTGTTTTTT. The chain employs TRBV7-9 and TRBJ2-2; 7 bases are a match to TRBD1. The germline gives CDR1 SEHNR, CDR2 FQNEAQ (reference sequence). V trimming: 8 bases; J trimming: 7 bases; junction bases outside the gene matches: 10. The CDR3 consists of 14 residues.